The TCR beta chain under discussion was sequenced for a study of T cell responses to AZD1222 COVID-19 vaccine. This table comes from immunoSEQ multiplex PCR, and its TCRdb copy is limited to in-frame clones, with some not included. The sample records around 80,000 clones, approximately 83% being singletons. It was second doses at about 4 or about 12 weeks that were pooled. Source: peripheral blood, taken 28 days after the second AZD1222 dose. This sequence was found in an adult who received the AZD1222 COVID-19 vaccine.

CDR3 region: CASSVDGGARAEAFF. The CDR3 coding sequence is TGTGCCAGCAGCGTAGATGGAGGGGCACGGGCTGAAGCTTTCTTT. This chain links TRBV9 with TRBJ1-1, with D possibly matching TRBD1 (5 bases). The germline V and J ends were trimmed by 0 bases and 6 bases, with 15 bases remaining between them. This CDR3 spans 15 amino acids. Germline lookup yields CDR1 SGDLS and CDR2 YYNGEE.